This T cell receptor (beta chain) was documented in a study of regulatory T cells in long-lasting Graves disease. CDR3-region Arm-PCR and iRepertoire HTBI primers produced the TCR beta libraries. TCRdb analysed the multiplex PCR reads with MiXCR anew, one entry per CDR3 protein. The sample has approximately 300,000 distinct CDR3 sequences, over 15% seen once. The time point was: newly diagnosed GD, antithyroid drugs for less than 3 months. Researchers made the TCR library from RNA that was extracted from PBMCs. About this clonotype: Its antigen is unknown. This likely reflects a read error, since a far larger clone is one base away.

There are 15 residues in the CDR3. Looked up from germline, CDR1 is SGHTA and CDR2 is FQGNSA. The study, taken as a whole, reports: Possibly, accuracy suffered from the small sample size. TCR diversity was lower in persistent Graves' patients than in newly diagnosed ones. When disease was persistent, TRBV28, TRBJ1-2 and TRBJ2-5 were the favored segments.

This sequence was found in a female donor with Graves disease. The chain couples TRBV7-2 to TRBJ1-6; tentative D call: TRBD1 (6 bases). The specimen was peripheral blood mononuclear cells (PBMCs), collected at new diagnosis, from a patient treated with antithyroid drugs. This CDR3 is CASSLPGHYNSLLHF. The CDR3 DNA reads TGTGCCAGCAGCTTACCGGGACATTATAATTCACTCCTCCACTTT.